Presented here are 10 T cell receptor beta chains from one specimen sequenced in a study of blood T cell repertoires in COVID-19. TCRdb's copy holds only in-frame clones and misses some; the assay was immunoSEQ multiplex PCR. The sample includes approximately 200,000 clones, about 84% of them seen just once. Sequences were obtained from peripheral blood. The receptor source for this set is a person between 65 and 79 years old with COVID-19, enrolled during active disease.

The chain links TRBV7-9 to TRBJ2-7; D call uncertain. Germline loops: CDR1 SEHNR, CDR2 FQNEAQ (reference sequence). CDR3 size: 14 residues. V lost 1 base and J lost 3, with 10 bases in between. In nucleotides, the CDR3 is TGTGCCAGCAGCTTAGATGTCGCGTACTACGAGCAGTACTTC. Translating gives CASSLDVAYYEQYF. The entire variable domain, with the rest obtained from reference TRBV7-9 and TRBJ2-7, is as follows: DTGVSQNPRHKITKRGQNVTFRCDPISEHNRLYWYRQTLGQGPEFLTYFQNEAQLEKSRLLSDRFSAERPKGSFSTLEIQRTEQGDSAMYLCASSLDVAYYEQYFGPGTRLTVT.

V gene TRBV11-2 combines with J gene TRBJ2-7; tentative D call: TRBD1 (6 bases). Germline assignment: CDR1 SGHAT and CDR2 FQNNGV. V dropped 5 bases and J dropped 2 bases, with 13 bases sitting between them. The CDR3 has 14 residues. CDR3 coding DNA: TGTGCCAGCAGCACCCGACAGGTTACCTACGAGCAGTACTTC. It is translated as CASSTRQVTYEQYF.

Notes on this clone: Different DNA sequences within this sample yield the same CDR3. The CDR3 DNA sequence: TGTGCCAGCAGTAGACAGGGCTATGGCTACACCTTC. Amino acid sequence: CASSRQGYGYTF. The rearrangement uses TRBV6-5 and TRBJ1-2; 7 nucleotides match TRBD1. Germline V CDR1 and CDR2: MNHEY, SVGAGI. J lost 4 bases, V lost 5 bases, and 1 base had no gene match. The CDR3 is made up of 12 amino acids.

The rearrangement links TRBV7-2 to TRBJ2-5; 11 nucleotides agree with TRBD1. This CDR3 region has 14 residues. The V segment lost 7 bases and the J segment 7 bases; nucleotides outside the gene matches: 8. The germline V gene has CDR1 SGHTA and CDR2 FQGNSA. The CDR3 is CASTPDRGRVTQYF. CDR3 sequence (DNA): TGTGCCAGCACCCCGGACAGGGGGCGCGTGACCCAGTACTTC.

The chain uses TRBV27 and TRBJ1-4; D uncertain. Per germline, CDR1 MNHEY and CDR2 SMNVEV (reference sequence). The CDR3 is made up of 14 amino acids. Trimming removed 3 bases from V and 8 bases from J, with 13 bases in between. The CDR3 nucleotides are TGTGCCAGCAGTTTTAGCTTCTTTGGGGAAAAACTGTTTTTT. Translation gives CASSFSFFGEKLFF.

The chain has TRBV5-1 and TRBJ2-1, with TRBD2 matching 10 bases. After removal of 1 base from V and 10 bases from J, the junction contained 11 bases not matched to a gene. Germline V CDR1 and CDR2: SGHRS, YFSETQ. This CDR3 is built from 16 residues. Here the CDR3 DNA reads TGCGCCAGCAGCTTGTCACAAGCGGGAGGGCCGCGGGAGCAGTTCTTC. Protein product: CASSLSQAGGPREQFF.

The rearrangement uses TRBV19 and TRBJ1-5; the match to TRBD1 covers 8 bases. The CDR3 is made up of 17 amino acids. The trim removed 6 bases at V and 6 bases at J, leaving 16 bases unmatched. The germline V gene has CDR1 LNHDA and CDR2 SQIVND (reference sequence). The CDR3 loop reads CASSPGTGGKSSQPQHF. CDR3 nucleotides: TGTGCCAGTAGCCCGGGCACAGGGGGTAAGAGTAGTCAGCCCCAGCATTTT.

This clone was observed once. CDR3 region: CASSLRTGNQPQHF. The CDR3 DNA follows: TGTGCCAGCAGTCTCCGGACAGGCAATCAGCCCCAGCATTTT. V usage is TRBV28 and J usage is TRBJ1-5, with D possibly TRBD1 on 6 matching bases. Germline assignment: CDR1 MDHEN and CDR2 SYDVKM. Trimming left V 5 bases short and J 2 bases short, with 10 bases between. This CDR3 comprises 14 residues.

Points on this clone: One end of the junction does not line up with germline, which may come from a read error. The chain has TRBV2 and TRBJ1-5; TRBD1 matches 7 bases. The length of the CDR3 is 15 residues. CDR1 is SNHLY, CDR2 FYNNEI, per germline. The CDR3 loop reads CASSEGQVNNQPQHF. The CDR3, as DNA: TGTGCCAGCAGCGAAGGACAGGTGAACAATCAGCCCCAGCATTTT.

V gene TRBV7-2 combines with J gene TRBJ2-5; 7 bases agree with TRBD2. CDR1 is SGHTA and CDR2 is FQGNSA in the germline V gene. The CDR3 runs 12 residues. Trimming at V came to 9 bases and at J to 4 bases, leaving 5 bases not matched to a gene. CDR3 protein: CASESGGETQYF. The DNA for the CDR3 is TGTGCCAGTGAGTCGGGGGGAGAGACCCAGTACTTC.